Reported below is one T cell receptor beta chain. The antigen remains unidentified. This specimen belongs to a study of shared clonotypes between healthy human individuals. Study results and limitations: It was only blood that was sampled, and tissue repertoires likely differ. As a rule, naive subsets had a larger estimated richness than memory subsets. Clonotype sharing among donors likely depends on sequencing depth.

Trimming at V came to 2 bases and at J to 4 bases, leaving 5 bases not matched to a gene. Germline lookup yields CDR1 MGHDK and CDR2 SYGVNS. This CDR3 spans 16 amino acids. The repertoire was sequenced with immunoSEQ multiplex PCR; TCRdb's copy has only in-frame clones and lacks some. This table has about 1.1 million clones, approximately 78% appearing once. The sequenced sample consisted of memory CD4+ T cells from PBMCs. Noted subset: CD45RA-negative fraction. This receptor was identified in a man between 18 and 29 years old in good health. Some clones in this sample may be carry-over from other donors' samples. The chain joins TRBV25-1 to TRBJ2-1, with 10 bases aligning to TRBD2. The CDR3: CASSELGLAEYNEQFF. CDR3 DNA: TGTGCCAGCAGTGAACTCGGACTAGCGGAGTACAATGAGCAGTTCTTC.